This T cell receptor beta chain was retrieved from a study of blood T cell repertoires in COVID-19. Study details: From T cells, B-cell-depleted T cells, or PBMCs came the material, which was cDNA or gDNA.

Germline-derived CDR1 and CDR2 are LGHDT and YNNKEL (reference sequence). The length of the CDR3 is 15 residues. V gave up 4 bases and J gave up 2 bases; unmatched junction bases: 5. Authors' data handling: Estimation of nucleated cell counts was performed using reference gene primer amplification. The assay was immunoSEQ multiplex PCR, and TCRdb's table has in-frame clones only and misses some. That table supplies the V and J calls and clone size; D and trimming were determined from the DNA. The sample shows 110,000 to 150,000 clones, 70% to 90% of them seen only once. Sequencing was carried out using PBMCs or T cells enriched from blood (not recorded which). This sequence joins TRBV3-1 (or the pseudogene TRBV3-2) and TRBJ2-7; TRBD2 matches 10 bases. This clonotype was obtained from a woman between 40 and 50 years old who had recovered from COVID-19. CDR3 amino acids: CASSPRLAGAYEQYF. The CDR3, as DNA: TGTGCCAGCAGCCCTCGGCTAGCGGGAGCCTACGAGCAGTACTTC.